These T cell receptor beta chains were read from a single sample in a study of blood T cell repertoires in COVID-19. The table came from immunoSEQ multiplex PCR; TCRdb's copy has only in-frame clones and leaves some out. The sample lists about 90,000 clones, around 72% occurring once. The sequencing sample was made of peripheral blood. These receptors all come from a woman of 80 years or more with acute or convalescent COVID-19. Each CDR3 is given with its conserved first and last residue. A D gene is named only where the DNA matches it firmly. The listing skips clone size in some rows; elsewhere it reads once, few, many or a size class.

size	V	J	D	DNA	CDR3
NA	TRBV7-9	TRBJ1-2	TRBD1	TGTGCCAGCAGCGCCACCGGGACAGGGTCCTGGTGGTTGGATGGCTACACCTTC	CASSATGTGSWWLDGYTF
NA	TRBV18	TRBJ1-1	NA	TGTGCCAGCTCTTGGAGGGACACTGAAGCTTTCTTT	CASSWRDTEAFF
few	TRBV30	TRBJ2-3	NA	TGTGCCTGGAGTGTACAGTCCATAAGCACAGATACGCAGTATTTT	CAWSVQSISTDTQYF
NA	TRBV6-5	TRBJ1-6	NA	TGTGCCAGCAGATCTACCGGGACACAGACTTCACCCCTCCACTTT	CASRSTGTQTSPLHF
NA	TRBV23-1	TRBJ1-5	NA	TGCGCCAGCAGTCTACGCGGAGCGTCAAGGAAGCCCCAGCATTTT	CASSLRGASRKPQHF
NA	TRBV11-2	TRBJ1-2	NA	TGTGCCAGCAGCGCTCGGGACAACCAGAACTATGGCTACACCTTC	CASSARDNQNYGYTF
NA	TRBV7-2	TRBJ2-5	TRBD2	TGTGCCAGCAGCCCCCTACGGGGACTAGTATCGGAGACCCAGTACTTC	CASSPLRGLVSETQYF
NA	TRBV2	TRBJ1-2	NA	TGTGCCTCAGGAATCGGCGGGAGGAACTATGGCTACACCTTC	CASGIGGRNYGYTF
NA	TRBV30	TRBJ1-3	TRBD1	TGTGCCTGGAGCGTCACAGGGGGATCTGGAAACACCATATATTTT	CAWSVTGGSGNTIYF
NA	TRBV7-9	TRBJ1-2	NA	TGTGCCAGCAGCTTAGAGGGGGAAGCTGGCTACACCTTC	CASSLEGEAGYTF
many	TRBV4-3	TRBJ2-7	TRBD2	TGCGCCAGCAGCCCGGGACTAACTCCTTACGAGCAGTACTTC	CASSPGLTPYEQYF
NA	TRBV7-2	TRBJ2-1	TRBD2	TGTGCCAGCAGCTTCTTTAGCGGGGGGGCCAGGTACAATGAGCAGTTCTTC	CASSFFSGGARYNEQFF
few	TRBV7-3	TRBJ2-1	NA	TGTGCCAGCAGCTTAATTTCAGGGGCCTCCTACAATGAGCAGTTCTTC	CASSLISGASYNEQFF
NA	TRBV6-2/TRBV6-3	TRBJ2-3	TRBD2	TGTGCCAGCAGTTACGAGACTAGCGGGGGGGCCGTGACCACAGATACGCAGTATTTT	CASSYETSGGAVTTDTQYF
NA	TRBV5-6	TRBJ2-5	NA	TGTGCCAGCAGCTTGGAAGGAGTAATGACCCAGTACTTC	CASSLEGVMTQYF
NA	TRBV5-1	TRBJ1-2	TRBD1	TGCGCCAGCAGCATCCCGGGACAGGCCGACTATGGCTACACCTTC	CASSIPGQADYGYTF
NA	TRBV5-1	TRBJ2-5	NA	TGCGCCAGCAGCTTATCGGGGGGCGCTTTAAAAGAGACCCAGTACTTC	CASSLSGGALKETQYF
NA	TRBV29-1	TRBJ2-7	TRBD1	TGCAGCGTTGGAGGGACAGGGGTCTACGAGCAGTACTTC	CSVGGTGVYEQYF
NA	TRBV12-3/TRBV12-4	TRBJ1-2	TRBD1	TGTGCCAGCAGTTTAACAGGGGTAGGCTACACCTTC	CASSLTGVGYTF
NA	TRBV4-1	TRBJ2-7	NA	TGCGCCAGCAGCCAAGGGGCCCTCTACGAGCAGTACTTC	CASSQGALYEQYF
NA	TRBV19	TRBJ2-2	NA	TGTGCCAGTAGTATATGGGGCACTCAGTCCGGGGAGCTGTTTTTT	CASSIWGTQSGELFF
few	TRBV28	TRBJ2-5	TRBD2	TGTGCCAGCAGTCCCAGACTAGCTGTGGAGACCCAGTACTTC	CASSPRLAVETQYF
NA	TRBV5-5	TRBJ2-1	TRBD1	TGTGCCAGCAGCCCAACCCCCGGGACAGGGGACACCTACAATGAGCAGTTCTTC	CASSPTPGTGDTYNEQFF
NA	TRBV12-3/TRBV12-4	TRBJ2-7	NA	TGTGCCTCCCGAAGGAGCGGGTACGAGCAGTACTTC	CASRRSGYEQYF
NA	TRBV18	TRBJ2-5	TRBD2	TGTGCCAGCTCACCAGGTCGGACTAGCGGACAAGAGACCCAGTACTTC	CASSPGRTSGQETQYF
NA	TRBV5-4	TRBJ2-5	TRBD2	TGTGCCAGCAGCTTGGCGGGGGGGGTACAGACCCAGTACTTC	CASSLAGGVQTQYF
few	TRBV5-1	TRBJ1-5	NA	TGCGCCAGCAGCTTGGACGGGAGGAGCAATCAGCCCCAGCATTTT	CASSLDGRSNQPQHF
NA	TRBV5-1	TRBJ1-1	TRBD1	TGCGCCAGCAGCTTGGTCGGACAGGGGGCTCTGGTGAACACTGAAGCTTTCTTT	CASSLVGQGALVNTEAFF
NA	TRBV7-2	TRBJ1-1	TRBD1	TGTGCCAGCAGCCCTAGGACAGGACAGAACACTGAAGCTTTCTTT	CASSPRTGQNTEAFF
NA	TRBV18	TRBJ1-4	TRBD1	TGTGCCAGCTCACGGGGACAGGAGGTTGAAAAACTGTTTTTT	CASSRGQEVEKLFF
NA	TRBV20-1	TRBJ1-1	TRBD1	TGCAGTGCTAGTCTTCTTAACAGGGGTTCCCCTGAAGCTTTCTTT	CSASLLNRGSPEAFF
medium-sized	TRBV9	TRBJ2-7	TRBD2	TGTGCCAGCAGCGCGACCGGGACTAGGTTCGAGGCTCTGTACTTC	CASSATGTRFEALYF
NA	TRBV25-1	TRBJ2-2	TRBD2	TGTGCCAGTCTTAACGGACTAGCGGGGGGTCTAAACACCGGGGAGCTGTTTTTT	CASLNGLAGGLNTGELFF
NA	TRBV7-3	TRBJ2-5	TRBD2	TGTGCCAGCAGCCGGACTAGCGAAGAGACCCAGTACTTC	CASSRTSEETQYF
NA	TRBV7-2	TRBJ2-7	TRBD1	TGTGCCAGCAGGGGGACAGGTTGGTCCTACGAGCAGTACTTC	CASRGTGWSYEQYF
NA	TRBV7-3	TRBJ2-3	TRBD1	TGTGCCAGCAGCCCCGGGACAGGGAGCACAGATACGCAGTATTTT	CASSPGTGSTDTQYF
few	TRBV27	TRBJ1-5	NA	TGTGCCAGCAGTCCCAAATACGAGGCGGGGGTCAATCAGCCCCAGCATTTT	CASSPKYEAGVNQPQHF
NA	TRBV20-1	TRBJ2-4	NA	TGCAGTGCTAGAGAGGGCGGGGATCAGTACTTC	CSAREGGDQYF
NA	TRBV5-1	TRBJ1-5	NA	TGCGCCAGCAGCTTGGGCCCAGGGGTTGGTCAGCCCCAGCATTTT	CASSLGPGVGQPQHF
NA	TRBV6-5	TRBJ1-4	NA	TGTGCCAGCACCGATCAGGGGCGTAATGAAAAACTGTTTTTT	CASTDQGRNEKLFF
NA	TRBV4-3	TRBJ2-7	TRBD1	TGCGCCAGCAGCCCAGGACAGGGGGCGGGGACCTACGAGCAGTACTTC	CASSPGQGAGTYEQYF
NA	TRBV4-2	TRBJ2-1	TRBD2	TGTGCCAGCAGCCAAGAGGGACTACCCGCGGATGAGCAGTTCTTC	CASSQEGLPADEQFF
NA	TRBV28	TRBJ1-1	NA	TGTGCCAGCAGTGGACCAGTGGGAGAGGACACTGAAGCTTTCTTT	CASSGPVGEDTEAFF
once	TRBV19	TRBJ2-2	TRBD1	TGTGCCAGTAGTATTCGACCCAATAGGGGGCGGGCCACCGGGGAGCTGTTTTTT	CASSIRPNRGRATGELFF
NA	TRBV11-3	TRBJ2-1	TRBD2	TGTGCCAGCAGCCCCGGGGGGGCCGAGAATGAGCAGTTCTTC	CASSPGGAENEQFF
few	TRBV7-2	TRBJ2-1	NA	TGTGCCAGCAGCTTGAGGGAAGAGCAGTTCTTC	CASSLREEQFF
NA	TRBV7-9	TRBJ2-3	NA	TGTGCCAGCAGCTTCGATGCAGACTTTTACACAGATACGCAGTATTTT	CASSFDADFYTDTQYF
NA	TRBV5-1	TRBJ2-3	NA	TGCGCCAGCAGCTTGGCGGGACTTACAGATACGCAGTATTTT	CASSLAGLTDTQYF